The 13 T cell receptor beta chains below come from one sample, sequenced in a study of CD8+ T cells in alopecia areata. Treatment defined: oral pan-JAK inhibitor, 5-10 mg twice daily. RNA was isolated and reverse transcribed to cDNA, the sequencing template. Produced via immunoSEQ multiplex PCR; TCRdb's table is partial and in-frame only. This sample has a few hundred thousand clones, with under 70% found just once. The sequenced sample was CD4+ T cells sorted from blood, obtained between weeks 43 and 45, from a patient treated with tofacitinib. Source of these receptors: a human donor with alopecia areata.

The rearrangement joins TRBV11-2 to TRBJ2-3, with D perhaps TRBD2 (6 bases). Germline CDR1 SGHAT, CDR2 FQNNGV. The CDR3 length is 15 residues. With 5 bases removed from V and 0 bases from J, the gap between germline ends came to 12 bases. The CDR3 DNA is TGTGCCAGCAGCAAGCTGGGACTCAGCACAGATACGCAGTATTTT. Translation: CASSKLGLSTDTQYF.

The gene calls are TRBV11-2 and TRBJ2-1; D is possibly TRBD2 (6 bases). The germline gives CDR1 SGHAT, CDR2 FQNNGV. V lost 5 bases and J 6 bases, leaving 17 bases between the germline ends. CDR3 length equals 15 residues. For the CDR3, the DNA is TGTGCCAGCAGCATAGGGACTGGGGGGATCAATGAGCAGTTCTTC. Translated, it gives CASSIGTGGINEQFF.

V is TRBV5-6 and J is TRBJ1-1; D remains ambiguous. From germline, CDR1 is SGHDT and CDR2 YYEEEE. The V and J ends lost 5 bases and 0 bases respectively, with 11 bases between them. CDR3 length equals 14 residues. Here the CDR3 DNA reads TGTGCCAGCAGGTTTGGACGAATGAACACTGAAGCTTTCTTT. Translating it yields CASRFGRMNTEAFF.

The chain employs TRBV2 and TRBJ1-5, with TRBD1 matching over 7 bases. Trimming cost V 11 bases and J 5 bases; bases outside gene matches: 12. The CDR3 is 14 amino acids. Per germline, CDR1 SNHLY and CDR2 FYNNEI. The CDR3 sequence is CASEAGGADQPQHF. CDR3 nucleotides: TGTGCCTCCGAGGCAGGGGGGGCGGATCAGCCCCAGCATTTT.

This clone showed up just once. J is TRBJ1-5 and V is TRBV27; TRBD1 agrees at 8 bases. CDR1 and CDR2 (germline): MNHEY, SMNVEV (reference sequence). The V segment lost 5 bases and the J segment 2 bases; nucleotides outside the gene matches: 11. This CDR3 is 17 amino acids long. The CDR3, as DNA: TGTGCCAGCAGTGAGGGGACAGGCCTTTTGGGCAATCAGCCCCAGCATTTT. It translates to CASSEGTGLLGNQPQHF.

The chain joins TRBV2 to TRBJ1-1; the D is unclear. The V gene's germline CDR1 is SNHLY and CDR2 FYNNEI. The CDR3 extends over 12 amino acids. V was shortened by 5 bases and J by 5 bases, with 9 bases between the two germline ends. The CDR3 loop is CASSYAGTEAFF. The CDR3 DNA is TGTGCCAGCAGTTACGCGGGAACTGAAGCTTTCTTT.

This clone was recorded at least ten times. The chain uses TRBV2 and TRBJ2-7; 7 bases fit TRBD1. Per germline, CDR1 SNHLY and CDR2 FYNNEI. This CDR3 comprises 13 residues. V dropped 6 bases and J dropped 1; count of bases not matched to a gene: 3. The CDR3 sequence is CASSRDRSYEQYF. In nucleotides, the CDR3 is TGTGCCAGCAGCCGGGACAGATCCTACGAGCAGTACTTC.

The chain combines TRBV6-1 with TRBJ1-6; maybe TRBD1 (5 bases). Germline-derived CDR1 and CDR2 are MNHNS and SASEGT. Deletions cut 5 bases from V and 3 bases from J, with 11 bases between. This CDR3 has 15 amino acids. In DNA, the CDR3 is TGTGCCAGCAGTCCCGGGACGGACTATAATTCACCCCTCCACTTT. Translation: CASSPGTDYNSPLHF.

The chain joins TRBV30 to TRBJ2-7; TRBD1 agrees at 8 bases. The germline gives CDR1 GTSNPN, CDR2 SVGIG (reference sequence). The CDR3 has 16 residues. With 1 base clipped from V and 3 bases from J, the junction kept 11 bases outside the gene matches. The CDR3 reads CAWSADRTGSNYEQYF. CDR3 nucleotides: TGTGCCTGGAGTGCGGACCGGACAGGGTCTAACTACGAGCAGTACTTC.

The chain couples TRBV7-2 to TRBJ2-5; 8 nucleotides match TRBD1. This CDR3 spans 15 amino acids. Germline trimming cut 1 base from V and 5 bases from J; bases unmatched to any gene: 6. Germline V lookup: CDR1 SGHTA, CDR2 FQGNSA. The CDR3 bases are TGTGCCAGCAGCTTAGGGGGGACAGGAGGGGAGACCCAGTACTTC. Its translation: CASSLGGTGGETQYF.

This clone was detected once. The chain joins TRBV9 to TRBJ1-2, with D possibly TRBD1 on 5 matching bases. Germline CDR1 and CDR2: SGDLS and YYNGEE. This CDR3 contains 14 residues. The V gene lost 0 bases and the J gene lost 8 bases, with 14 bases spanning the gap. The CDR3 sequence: CASSVGAGIRGYTF. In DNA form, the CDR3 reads TGTGCCAGCAGCGTAGGGGCAGGGATTCGCGGCTACACCTTC.

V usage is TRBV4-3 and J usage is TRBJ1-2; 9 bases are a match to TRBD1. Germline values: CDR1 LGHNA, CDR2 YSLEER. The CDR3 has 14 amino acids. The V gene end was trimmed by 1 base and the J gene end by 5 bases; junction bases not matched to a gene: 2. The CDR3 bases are TGCGCCAGCAGCCAAGGGACAGGGGAATATGGCTACACCTTC. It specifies CASSQGTGEYGYTF.

The CDR3 sequence: CASSQDFGPTGSPLHF. In DNA, the CDR3 is TGCGCCAGCAGCCAAGATTTCGGTCCCACGGGTTCACCCCTCCACTTT. The chain has TRBV4-3 and TRBJ1-6; D is unresolved. The CDR3 runs 16 residues. V gave up 0 bases and J gave up 9 bases, with 15 bases separating them. CDR1 and CDR2 (germline): LGHNA, YSLEER.